Each of the 7 T cell receptor beta chains below was sequenced from the same sample in a study of shared clonotypes between healthy human individuals. Sequencing was performed with immunoSEQ multiplex PCR; in TCRdb, only in-frame clones are kept and a portion is missing. The repertoire holds millions of clones, with approximately 95% as singletons. Material: naive CD4+ T cells from PBMCs. Subset noted: CD45RA+ positively selected. Receptors originate from a man aged 18-30 years in good health. Some clones in this sample may be carry-over from other donors' samples.

In regard to this clone: The sample has other DNA sequences that encode this CDR3 too. The rearrangement links TRBV19 to TRBJ2-2; D ambiguous. This CDR3 is 12 amino acids long. CDR1 and CDR2 from the germline V gene are LNHDA and SQIVND (reference sequence). Deletions cut 6 bases from V and 3 bases from J, with 5 bases between. Written as DNA, the CDR3 is TGTGCCAGTAGCACGGACACCGGGGAGCTGTTTTTT. Translated: CASSTDTGELFF. Looking up the rest from reference TRBV19 and TRBJ2-2 gives the full variable domain: DGGITQSPKYLFRKEGQNVTLSCEQNLNHDAMYWYRQDPGQGLRLIYYSQIVNDFQKGDIAEGYSVSREKKESFPLTVTSAQKNPTAFYLCASSTDTGELFFGEGSRLTVL.

This clone is a singleton in its sample. V usage is TRBV2 and J usage is TRBJ2-3, with 11 bases fitting TRBD1. The CDR3 runs 13 residues. Germline V gene sequence: CDR1 SNHLY, CDR2 FYNNEI. The J segment lost 5 bases and the V segment lost 6 bases, leaving 1 base of the junction unmatched. CDR3 coding DNA: TGTGCCAGCAGGGGACAGGGGGAAGATACGCAGTATTTT. As protein: CASRGQGEDTQYF. The variable domain in full, completed from reference TRBV2 and TRBJ2-3, reads EPEVTQTPSHQVTQMGQEVILRCVPISNHLYFYWYRQILGQKVEFLVSFYNNEISEKSEIFDDQFSVERPDGSNFTLKIRSTKLEDSAMYFCASRGQGEDTQYFGPGTRLTVL.

This clone was picked up one time. The CDR3 sequence: CASSPTASGANVLTF. In nucleotides, the CDR3 is TGTGCCAGCAGCCCGACCGCCTCTGGGGCCAACGTCCTGACTTTC. The chain recombines TRBV7-6 with TRBJ2-6; D unresolved. Germline V gene lookup returns CDR1 SGHVS and CDR2 FNYEAQ. The CDR3 sequence is 15 residues long. The V gene lost 5 bases and the J gene lost 0 bases, with 8 bases spanning the gap. Full variable domain (missing parts from reference TRBV7-6 and TRBJ2-6): GAGVSQSPRYKVTKRGQDVALRCDPISGHVSLYWYRQALGQGPEFLTYFNYEAQQDKSGLPNDRFSAERPEGSISTLTIQRTEQRDSAMYRCASSPTASGANVLTFGAGSRLTVL.

The rearrangement joins TRBV29-1 to TRBJ2-1, with 11 bases matching TRBD2. Trimming removed 5 bases from V and 6 bases from J; junction bases left unmatched: 6. This CDR3 has 14 residues. CDR1 and CDR2 from the germline V gene are SQVTM and ANQGSEA. In DNA form, the CDR3 reads TGCAGCGTTCCGTTCGGACTAGCGGGCAATGAGCAGTTCTTC. Protein sequence: CSVPFGLAGNEQFF.

The CDR3 DNA reads TGCGCCAGCACCCTAGAGGGTGGCACAGATACGCAGTATTTT. Translating gives CASTLEGGTDTQYF. The chain is built from TRBV23-1 and TRBJ2-3; perhaps TRBD2 as D (5 bases). TRBV23-1 is noted as an ORF with a role that remains uncertain. V was clipped by 7 bases and J by 1 base, with 12 bases between them. This CDR3 spans 14 amino acids.

The rearrangement links TRBV10-3 to TRBJ2-7, with 10 bases fitting TRBD2. Germline values: CDR1 ENHRY, CDR2 SYGVKD. The CDR3 loop spans 18 amino acids. The J segment lost 3 bases and the V segment lost 3 bases, leaving 14 bases of the junction unmatched. The CDR3 nucleotides are TGTGCCATCAGTGACCTAGCGGGAGTAGGGACCAAAGACTACGAGCAGTACTTC. This codes for CAISDLAGVGTKDYEQYF.

This chain uses TRBV19 with TRBJ1-5; the D gene is possibly TRBD1 (6 bases). This CDR3 contains 15 residues. In germline, CDR1 is LNHDA, CDR2 SQIVND (reference sequence). Trimming stripped 10 bases from V and 6 bases from J, with 22 bases between. The CDR3 DNA follows: TGTGCCACCAGAACAGGGTTGGGACGGGGTCAGCCCCAGCATTTT. The encoded protein is CATRTGLGRGQPQHF. The variable domain in full, completed from reference TRBV19 and TRBJ1-5, reads DGGITQSPKYLFRKEGQNVTLSCEQNLNHDAMYWYRQDPGQGLRLIYYSQIVNDFQKGDIAEGYSVSREKKESFPLTVTSAQKNPTAFYLCATRTGLGRGQPQHFGDGTRLSIL.